Listed below are T cell receptor beta chains from one sample, sequenced in a study of T cell responses to AZD1222 COVID-19 vaccine. Using immunoSEQ multiplex PCR, the repertoire was profiled, and TCRdb retains in-frame clones only, with some absent. The table includes some 200,000 clones, approximately 90% detected once. Source: peripheral blood, taken 28 days after the second AZD1222 dose. The receptors originated from an adult who received the AZD1222 COVID-19 vaccine. CDR3s include the opening cysteine and the closing phenylalanine or tryptophan. D genes are given only for firm matches. The size of a clone is reported for some rows only, either as once, few or many, or as a class for expanded clones.

D gene,V gene,clone size,CDR3 length,J gene,CDR3 DNA,CDR3 protein
TRBD2,TRBV15,once,13,TRBJ2-5,TGTGCCACCCGGTTGGGAGGGCGAGAGACCCAGTACTTC,CATRLGGRETQYF
.,TRBV30,.,12,TRBJ1-2,TGTGCCTGGGGAGATGCGGACTATGGCTACACCTTC,CAWGDADYGYTF
TRBD2,TRBV7-8,.,15,TRBJ2-7,TGTGCCAGCAGCTTATGGGCTAGCGGGAGCTACGAGCAGTACTTC,CASSLWASGSYEQYF
TRBD1,TRBV6-6,.,16,TRBJ1-4,TGTGCCAGCAGTTACCTACAGGGGGTAACAAGTGAAAAACTGTTTTTT,CASSYLQGVTSEKLFF
.,TRBV19,once,14,TRBJ1-1,TGTGCCAGTACCCTCGGGGGTATGAACACTGAAGCTTTCTTT,CASTLGGMNTEAFF
.,TRBV7-3,few,14,TRBJ1-1,TGTGCCAGCAGCTTAAGGGGGGAAGGTACTGAAGCTTTCTTT,CASSLRGEGTEAFF
.,TRBV19,.,14,TRBJ1-5,TGTGCCAGTAATCGACAGTATAGCAATCAGCCCCAGCATTTT,CASNRQYSNQPQHF
.,TRBV19,.,19,TRBJ1-5,TGTGCCAGTAGTGCGACAGCCGCAGGCGCGCGCGTTGGCAATCAGCCCCAGCATTTT,CASSATAAGARVGNQPQHF
.,TRBV7-9,once,15,TRBJ2-2,TGTGCCAGCAGCTTAGTACGGGGTAACGCCGGGGAGCTGTTTTTT,CASSLVRGNAGELFF
.,TRBV19,.,16,TRBJ1-1,TGTGCCAGTTCAACCCCTAATACAAGGATGAACACTGAAGCTTTCTTT,CASSTPNTRMNTEAFF
.,TRBV5-1,.,15,TRBJ2-7,TGCGCCAGCAGCCCTACGACTAACTATCCCTACGAGCAGTACTTC,CASSPTTNYPYEQYF
TRBD2,TRBV6-5,few,15,TRBJ2-7,TGTGCCAGGGTCCTTTCGGGGCGGGAGAGACACGAGCAGTACTTC,CARVLSGRERHEQYF
.,TRBV12-3/TRBV12-4,.,13,TRBJ1-2,TGTGCCAGCAGTTTAGCGGGGGACTATGGCTACACCTTC,CASSLAGDYGYTF
TRBD1,TRBV28,.,15,TRBJ2-7,TGTGCCAGCAGCTCTGACAGGGTAACGTCCTACGAGCAGTACTTC,CASSSDRVTSYEQYF
.,TRBV28,.,15,TRBJ2-2,TGTGCCGCCCGGGGGCAGCGGGGAAACACCGGGGAGCTGTTTTTT,CAARGQRGNTGELFF
TRBD1,TRBV19,.,15,TRBJ1-4,TGTGCCAGCTCCCGGGACAGTGCAACTAATGAAAAACTGTTTTTT,CASSRDSATNEKLFF
.,TRBV5-1,few,11,TRBJ2-5,TGCGCCAGCAGCTTGGCCGAGACCCAGTACTTC,CASSLAETQYF
.,TRBV2,.,13,TRBJ2-7,TGTGCCGGGTTCGAACAGGGAACCTACGAGCAGTACTTC,CAGFEQGTYEQYF
TRBD2,TRBV28,.,17,TRBJ2-3,TGTGCCAGCAGTTTCTGGCTAGCGGGAAAGGGCACAGATACGCAGTATTTT,CASSFWLAGKGTDTQYF
.,TRBV7-8,.,15,TRBJ1-1,TGTGCCAGCAGCTTATCCACCGCTGAGTACACTGAAGCTTTCTTT,CASSLSTAEYTEAFF
.,TRBV28,.,14,TRBJ2-7,TGTGCCAGCAGTTTGGCAGGGAGCACCTACGAGCAGTACTTC,CASSLAGSTYEQYF
.,TRBV7-9,few,16,TRBJ1-3,TGTGCCAGCAGCTCGGGAGGGGACCCACGAGAAGACACCATATATTTT,CASSSGGDPREDTIYF
.,TRBV2,.,14,TRBJ2-7,TGTGCCAGTAACGGCGGGCAGTTGTCCTACGAGCAGTACTTC,CASNGGQLSYEQYF
.,TRBV4-1,.,14,TRBJ2-2,TGCGCCAGCAGCGCCCCTGGAGGCACCGGGGAGCTGTTTTTT,CASSAPGGTGELFF
.,TRBV3-1/TRBV3-2,once,14,TRBJ2-3,TGTGCCAGCAGCCAAGAGTTGTCCGCAGATACGCAGTATTTT,CASSQELSADTQYF
.,TRBV9,once,13,TRBJ1-1,TGTGCCAGCAGCGGATCCTTGAGCACTGAAGCTTTCTTT,CASSGSLSTEAFF
TRBD2,TRBV4-2,.,19,TRBJ2-5,TGTGCCAGCAGCCAGGCCCCACTAGCGGGAGTTTTGGGAAAGGAGACCCAGTACTTC,CASSQAPLAGVLGKETQYF
TRBD1,TRBV28,few,14,TRBJ1-3,TGTGCCAGCAGTTTAGGGGACAGGGGGTACACCATATATTTT,CASSLGDRGYTIYF
.,TRBV19,.,15,TRBJ2-7,TGTGCCAGTAGTTGGGCAGGGACCGTCCTTGGCGAGCAGTACTTC,CASSWAGTVLGEQYF
.,TRBV12-3/TRBV12-4,.,12,TRBJ1-2,TGTGCCAGCAGTTTAGCCAGCTATGGCTACACCTTC,CASSLASYGYTF
.,TRBV28,once,15,TRBJ2-7,TGTGCCAGCAGTTACCGGGTGTCTTTCCCCTACGAGCAGTACTTC,CASSYRVSFPYEQYF
.,TRBV19,once,13,TRBJ1-1,TGTGCCAGCCTTCCCGAACAGAGGACTGAAGCTTTCTTT,CASLPEQRTEAFF
TRBD1,TRBV6-5,.,16,TRBJ1-6,TGTGCCAGCAGTTCGAGCCTAGGGACAGGCTATTCACCCCTCCACTTT,CASSSSLGTGYSPLHF
TRBD1,TRBV19,.,19,TRBJ1-5,TGTGCCAGTAGTACGACTAGGGGACAGGGGGAGTATAGCAATCAGCCCCAGCATTTT,CASSTTRGQGEYSNQPQHF
TRBD1,TRBV6-5,once,15,TRBJ1-2,TGTGCCAGCAGTTACGGGGACAGGGGGATCTATGGCTACACCTTC,CASSYGDRGIYGYTF
TRBD1,TRBV6-6,.,13,TRBJ1-5,TGTGCCAGCAGCCAGGGGGTGGGTCAGCCCCAGCATTTT,CASSQGVGQPQHF
TRBD1,TRBV2,.,13,TRBJ2-1,TGTGCCAGCATGACCGACAGGGACAATGAGCAGTTCTTC,CASMTDRDNEQFF
TRBD2,TRBV4-3,once,16,TRBJ2-3,TGCGCCAGCAGCCAAGATGGGGGGAGGGCCGTAGATACGCAGTATTTT,CASSQDGGRAVDTQYF
TRBD1,TRBV19,.,13,TRBJ1-2,TGTGCCAGTGGACAGGGGAAGGGTTATGGCTACACCTTC,CASGQGKGYGYTF
.,TRBV2,.,16,TRBJ2-1,TGTGCCAGCAGTGAAGCGCTAGTTAACTTCTTCAATGAGCAGTTCTTC,CASSEALVNFFNEQFF
TRBD1,TRBV2,.,13,TRBJ2-3,TGTGCCAGCTACACAGGGGACACAGATACGCAGTATTTT,CASYTGDTDTQYF
TRBD2,TRBV19,.,15,TRBJ2-7,TGTGCCAGTAGGAGAACCGGGACTAGCGCCTACGAGCAGTACTTC,CASRRTGTSAYEQYF
TRBD2,TRBV5-8,.,16,TRBJ2-1,TGTGCCAGCAGCTGGGGGACTAGCGGGAGAATGAATGAGCAGTTCTTC,CASSWGTSGRMNEQFF
.,TRBV6-2/TRBV6-3,.,17,TRBJ1-1,TGTGCCAGCAGTTACTATCGGGACACTGAGGGGAACACTGAAGCTTTCTTT,CASSYYRDTEGNTEAFF